This is a list of T cell receptor beta chains from one sample in a study of early T cells in non-severe SARS-CoV-2 infection. TCRdb re-analysed the 5' RACE reads in MiXCR, keeping a single row per CDR3 protein. The sample records tens of thousands of distinct CDR3 sequences, about an eighth being singletons. What was sequenced was whole blood. Receptors originate from an adult who was a healthcare worker with PCR-confirmed SARS-CoV-2 infection or an uninfected control (not recorded which). The CDR3 runs from the conserved cysteine through the conserved F or W. D genes are given only for firm matches. Where a row states a size, it is once, few, many or the class of an expanded clone; other rows omit it.

j_call: TRBJ1-2
v_call: TRBV6-5
clone_size: .
d_call: .
cdr3_nt: TGTGCCAGCAGCAGGGACCCAGCTAACTATGGCTACACCTTC
cdr3_aa: CASSRDPANYGYTF

j_call: TRBJ2-7
v_call: TRBV9
clone_size: many
d_call: .
cdr3_nt: TGTGCCAGCTCTCCAGGGTTTAACGAGCAGTACTTC
cdr3_aa: CASSPGFNEQYF

j_call: TRBJ2-3
v_call: TRBV4-1
clone_size: few
d_call: .
cdr3_nt: TGCGCCAGCAGCCAGCCTGGACGGGGCGAAGGGGGGAAAGATACGCAGTATTTT
cdr3_aa: CASSQPGRGEGGKDTQYF

j_call: TRBJ1-5
v_call: TRBV6-1
clone_size: once
d_call: .
cdr3_nt: TGTGCCAGCAGTGATCGGGGGAAGGGCGCCAATCAGCCCCAGCATTTT
cdr3_aa: CASSDRGKGANQPQHF

j_call: TRBJ2-3
v_call: TRBV4-3
clone_size: many
d_call: TRBD2
cdr3_nt: TGCGCCAGCAGCCAAGATAGGAGACTAGCGGGGGGGCCAGGAGATACGCAGTATTTT
cdr3_aa: CASSQDRRLAGGPGDTQYF

j_call: TRBJ1-3
v_call: TRBV29-1
clone_size: few
d_call: TRBD1
cdr3_nt: TGCAGCGCCCTACAGGGGGGGAGCTCTGGAAACACCATATATTTT
cdr3_aa: CSALQGGSSGNTIYF

j_call: TRBJ1-6
v_call: TRBV11-1
clone_size: .
d_call: .
cdr3_nt: TGTGCCAGCAGTCCTCGGCCTGGGGGAGATTCACCCCTCCACTTT
cdr3_aa: CASSPRPGGDSPLHF

j_call: TRBJ2-3
v_call: TRBV9
clone_size: many
d_call: .
cdr3_nt: TGTGCCAGCAGCGTAGCCCGGACCACAGATACGCAGTATTTT
cdr3_aa: CASSVARTTDTQYF

j_call: TRBJ2-3
v_call: TRBV18
clone_size: .
d_call: .
cdr3_nt: TGTGCCAGCTCACCACGGTTAGGACAGCAAGGCACAGATACGCAGTATTTT
cdr3_aa: CASSPRLGQQGTDTQYF

j_call: TRBJ1-6
v_call: TRBV9
clone_size: many
d_call: .
cdr3_nt: TGTGCCAGCAGCGTAGCCAGGTATAATTCACCCCTCCACTTT
cdr3_aa: CASSVARYNSPLHF

j_call: TRBJ1-6
v_call: TRBV7-9
clone_size: .
d_call: .
cdr3_nt: TGTGCCAGCAGCCTGGATGGGCAGGGGTGGTCACCCCTCCACTTT
cdr3_aa: CASSLDGQGWSPLHF

j_call: TRBJ2-7
v_call: TRBV6-4
clone_size: .
d_call: TRBD1
cdr3_nt: TGTGCCAGCAGCATGGGACAGGGCCCCTACGAGCAGTACTTC
cdr3_aa: CASSMGQGPYEQYF

j_call: TRBJ1-3
v_call: TRBV29-1
clone_size: many
d_call: .
cdr3_nt: TGCAGCGCTGAGGGGGTACTCGGAAACACCATATATTTT
cdr3_aa: CSAEGVLGNTIYF

j_call: TRBJ1-1
v_call: TRBV6-6
clone_size: few
d_call: .
cdr3_nt: TGTGCCAGCAACTATGGACGGGCGGCTACTGAAGCTTTCTTT
cdr3_aa: CASNYGRAATEAFF

j_call: TRBJ2-1
v_call: TRBV5-5
clone_size: many
d_call: .
cdr3_nt: TGTGCCAGCAGCTGGGGTCCAGGTGCGGGCAATGAGCAGTTCTTC
cdr3_aa: CASSWGPGAGNEQFF

j_call: TRBJ1-1
v_call: TRBV15
clone_size: few
d_call: .
cdr3_nt: TGTGCCACCAGCAGAGATGCGTGGTCCGGGTTGGAGACTGAAGCTTTCTTT
cdr3_aa: CATSRDAWSGLETEAFF

j_call: TRBJ1-1
v_call: TRBV6-2/TRBV6-3
clone_size: many
d_call: .
cdr3_nt: TGTGCCAGCACTTCCGGGACGGCCAACACTGAAGCTTTCTTT
cdr3_aa: CASTSGTANTEAFF

j_call: TRBJ1-1
v_call: TRBV29-1
clone_size: .
d_call: .
cdr3_nt: TGCAGCGCCGGACCCCGGGACGAGAACACTGAAGCTTTCTTT
cdr3_aa: CSAGPRDENTEAFF

j_call: TRBJ2-7
v_call: TRBV3-1
clone_size: many
d_call: TRBD2
cdr3_nt: TGTGCCAGCAGCGGGAGGAGCGGGGGCACCTACGAGCAGTACTTC
cdr3_aa: CASSGRSGGTYEQYF

j_call: TRBJ1-3
v_call: TRBV12-5
clone_size: many
d_call: TRBD1
cdr3_nt: TGTGCTAGTGGTTTGACAGGGGCTGGAAACACCATATATTTT
cdr3_aa: CASGLTGAGNTIYF

j_call: TRBJ1-5
v_call: TRBV7-9
clone_size: .
d_call: TRBD1
cdr3_nt: TGTGCCAGCAGCCCGAGGGGACAGGGAGGGCCCCAGCATTTT
cdr3_aa: CASSPRGQGGPQHF

j_call: TRBJ2-3
v_call: TRBV2
clone_size: few
d_call: .
cdr3_nt: TGTGCCAGCAGACGCACAGATACGCAGTATTTT
cdr3_aa: CASRRTDTQYF

j_call: TRBJ2-1
v_call: TRBV27
clone_size: few
d_call: .
cdr3_nt: TGTGCCAGCAGTCCTACTAGCTATAGCTCCTACAATGAGCAGTTCTTC
cdr3_aa: CASSPTSYSSYNEQFF

j_call: TRBJ1-1
v_call: TRBV6-1
clone_size: many
d_call: .
cdr3_nt: TGTGCCAGCAGGGGCTCCTTGACTGAAGCTTTCTTT
cdr3_aa: CASRGSLTEAFF

j_call: TRBJ2-7
v_call: TRBV27
clone_size: .
d_call: TRBD1
cdr3_nt: TGTGCCAGCAGTCCGGGACAGGGGGCCTACGAGCAGTACTTC
cdr3_aa: CASSPGQGAYEQYF

j_call: TRBJ2-1
v_call: TRBV6-1
clone_size: .
d_call: .
cdr3_nt: TGTGCCAGCAGTGAAAGCAGCTGGACCGTCGATGAGCAGTTCTTC
cdr3_aa: CASSESSWTVDEQFF

j_call: TRBJ1-5
v_call: TRBV7-8
clone_size: .
d_call: .
cdr3_nt: TGTGCCAGCACCTTACCCCCAGGACGGGAGGGTCAGCCCCAGCATTTT
cdr3_aa: CASTLPPGREGQPQHF

j_call: TRBJ2-7
v_call: TRBV6-1
clone_size: .
d_call: TRBD1
cdr3_nt: TGTGCCAGCAGGACAGGGGCCGAGCAGTACTTC
cdr3_aa: CASRTGAEQYF

j_call: TRBJ2-2
v_call: TRBV15
clone_size: .
d_call: .
cdr3_nt: TGTGCCACCAGCAGGGGACGGTCGAACACCGGGGAGCTGTTTTTT
cdr3_aa: CATSRGRSNTGELFF

j_call: TRBJ2-7
v_call: TRBV18
clone_size: many
d_call: TRBD1
cdr3_nt: TGTGCCAGCTCACCAGGACAGGTGCCCTACGAGCAGTACTTC
cdr3_aa: CASSPGQVPYEQYF

j_call: TRBJ1-3
v_call: TRBV11-2
clone_size: medium-sized
d_call: .
cdr3_nt: TGTGCCAGCAGCCCAGGACAGTCGTACTCTGGAAACACCATATATTTT
cdr3_aa: CASSPGQSYSGNTIYF

j_call: TRBJ2-2
v_call: TRBV30
clone_size: many
d_call: .
cdr3_nt: TGTGCCTGGAGTGGTTGGGGTCCCGGGGAGCTGTTTTTT
cdr3_aa: CAWSGWGPGELFF

j_call: TRBJ2-7
v_call: TRBV14
clone_size: few
d_call: TRBD2
cdr3_nt: TGTGCCAGCAGCCAAGTCAGGACTAGCAGCCGCGAGCAGTACTTC
cdr3_aa: CASSQVRTSSREQYF

j_call: TRBJ2-7
v_call: TRBV3-1
clone_size: many
d_call: .
cdr3_nt: TGTGCCAGCAGCCAAGAAGGGACAACCTACGAGCAGTACTTC
cdr3_aa: CASSQEGTTYEQYF

j_call: TRBJ2-5
v_call: TRBV6-5
clone_size: .
d_call: .
cdr3_nt: TGTGCCAGCAGTTACCTAGGGAGAGAGACCCAGTACTTC
cdr3_aa: CASSYLGRETQYF

j_call: TRBJ2-5
v_call: TRBV12-5
clone_size: many
d_call: TRBD1
cdr3_nt: TGTGCTAGTGGTTCTTCCCCTACAGGGGGCCAAGAGACCCAGTACTTC
cdr3_aa: CASGSSPTGGQETQYF

j_call: TRBJ2-3
v_call: TRBV3-1
clone_size: .
d_call: TRBD2
cdr3_nt: TGTGCCAGCAGCCAAGGACTAGCGGGGGCAGATACGCAGTATTTT
cdr3_aa: CASSQGLAGADTQYF

j_call: TRBJ1-4
v_call: TRBV20-1
clone_size: .
d_call: TRBD1
cdr3_nt: TGCAGTGCTAGTGGGACAGGGGTCGGAAAACTGTTTTTT
cdr3_aa: CSASGTGVGKLFF

j_call: TRBJ2-7
v_call: TRBV11-3
clone_size: many
d_call: .
cdr3_nt: TGTGCCAGCAGCGCGGGACAACCCTACGAGCAGTACTTC
cdr3_aa: CASSAGQPYEQYF

j_call: TRBJ2-7
v_call: TRBV12-3/TRBV12-4
clone_size: many
d_call: .
cdr3_nt: TGTGCCAGCGGGACCCCTAGTTACGAGCAGTACTTC
cdr3_aa: CASGTPSYEQYF

j_call: TRBJ2-1
v_call: TRBV10-1
clone_size: .
d_call: .
cdr3_nt: TGCGCCAGCAGTGAGGTGGCTAGCAGAAACTACAATGAGCAGTTCTTC
cdr3_aa: CASSEVASRNYNEQFF